The source of this T cell receptor beta chain is a study of T cells in Graves' hyperthyroidism and ophthalmopathy. The table lists this clonotype with a few counts. The target antigen is unknown. CDR1 and CDR2 (germline): KGHDR, SFDVKD. V lost 7 bases, J lost 1 base, and 9 bases lay in between. CDR3 length equals 13 residues. General study points: Blood also carried most thyroid clonotypes expanded above 0.001.

Amplification targeted TCR beta CDR3 regions from RNA transcripts. Initially, a first-round RT-PCR of the TCR CDR3 employed the HTBI primer set. Via MiXCR, TCRdb re-called the multiplex PCR reads, giving one row per CDR3 protein. The sample contains 650,000 to 750,000 distinct CDR3 sequences, about 15% of which appear only once. The chain combines TRBV24-1 with TRBJ1-1; no definite D call. Sequenced: blood. The clonotype comes from a woman younger than 30 with Graves' hyperthyroidism. CDR3 bases: TGTGCCACCAGGGGGTTAACGAACACTGAAGCTTTCTTT. Translating it yields CATRGLTNTEAFF.